The source of this T cell receptor beta chain is a study of blood T cell repertoires in COVID-19. Original analysis: Estimated nucleated cell counts came from reference gene primer amplification. This table comes from immunoSEQ multiplex PCR, and its TCRdb copy is limited to in-frame clones, with some not included. V and J calls and clone size are as listed in that table; D and trimming were resolved from the DNA. The sample contains about 120,000 clones, roughly 80% of which appear only once. Trimming removed 5 bases from V and 6 bases from J; junction bases left unmatched: 13. CDR1 is LNHDA and CDR2 is SQIVND in the germline V gene (reference sequence). The CDR3 sequence is 17 residues long.

The sequenced material came from peripheral blood. The chain joins TRBV19 to TRBJ2-2; 9 bases are shared with TRBD2. This clonotype was sampled from a man aged 30-40 years with acute or convalescent COVID-19. DNA for the CDR3: TGTGCCAGTAGTCACTGGGGGCGGGAGGGCCGGTCCGGGGAGCTGTTTTTT. It translates to CASSHWGREGRSGELFF.